Shown below are 25 T cell receptor beta chains from a single sample sequenced in a study of human T cells and chemical hapten exposure (dated by TCRdb to the early 2020s). This specimen's time point label, per the study, means: patch test 1, 2 weeks after DPC sensitization. Reading the label with the study, this specimen's treatment or condition is: therapeutic diphenylcyclopropenone sensitization with weekly scalp DPC. The receptor library was made with RACE. The reads were generated on a NextSeq 500. TCRdb reprocessing: public reads trimmed at Q25 with fastp, clones called with MiXCR, in-frame beta chains kept. Records with the same CDR3 protein are collapsed into one entry carrying the most frequent genes and DNA. For this sample there are approximately 340,000 distinct CDR3 sequences; approximately 6.3% appear just once. Clones ranked in the top ten supply approximately 8% of the sample. The sequencing used whole blood, collected in connection with sensitization to the hapten diphenylcyclopropenone (DPC). All receptors derive from a woman younger than 30 with alopecia areata. Some clones in this sample may be carry-over from other donors' samples.

CDR3 sequence: CASSQDRVPSDTQYF. CDR3 nucleotides: TGCGCCAGCAGCCAAGATAGGGTCCCGTCAGATACGCAGTATTTT. This rearrangement joins TRBV4-3 to TRBJ2-3; D is undetermined. V dropped 0 bases and J dropped 4 bases, with 11 bases sitting between them. Germline CDR1 and CDR2: LGHNA and YSLEER. The CDR3 has 15 residues.

This clonotype has just a few counts. This chain links TRBV4-1 with TRBJ2-7; 7 bases match TRBD1. Trimming at V came to 0 bases and at J to 3 bases, leaving 17 bases not matched to a gene. The CDR3 contains 19 residues. The germline gives CDR1 MGHRA, CDR2 YSYEKL. CDR3 amino acids: CASSQDWTPRDSAFYEQYF. CDR3 bases: TGCGCCAGCAGCCAAGATTGGACCCCCAGGGACAGTGCGTTCTACGAGCAGTACTTC.

This clonotype was seen a handful of times. V is TRBV6-1 and J is TRBJ1-1, with 8 bases matching TRBD1. CDR1 MNHNS and CDR2 SASEGT come from the germline V gene. The CDR3 is made up of 13 amino acids. Trimming took 6 bases from V and 4 from J; bases not matched to a gene: 4. CDR3 amino acids: CASSGQGLTEAFF. Here the CDR3 DNA reads TGTGCCAGCAGCGGACAGGGTCTCACTGAAGCTTTCTTT.

Many counts were recorded for this clonotype. The CDR3 protein is CSARDSNYGYTF. The CDR3 DNA sequence: TGCAGTGCTAGGGACAGCAACTATGGCTACACCTTC. The genes are TRBV20-1 and TRBJ1-2, with TRBD1 as a possible D gene (6 bases). The CDR3 extends over 12 amino acids. From germline, CDR1 is DFQATT and CDR2 SNEGSKA (reference sequence). V lost 3 bases and J 2 bases, leaving 7 bases between the germline ends.

At least ten counts were recorded for this clonotype. The DNA of the CDR3 is TGTGCCAGCAGCCCGGGAACCTACGAGCAGTACTTC. Protein product: CASSPGTYEQYF. V gene TRBV28 combines with J gene TRBJ2-7; D possibly corresponds to TRBD2 (5 bases). V shed 6 bases and J shed 2 bases, with 8 bases lying between them. Germline CDR1 is MDHEN and CDR2 is SYDVKM. The CDR3 runs to 12 residues.

This clonotype was seen more than once but under ten times. The chain carries TRBV4-3 and TRBJ2-2; 10 nucleotides align to TRBD1. The CDR3 is made up of 16 amino acids. V lost 0 bases and J lost 7; bases outside the gene matches: 5. Germline values: CDR1 LGHNA, CDR2 YSLEER. CDR3 DNA sequence: TGCGCCAGCAGCCAAGAGGGGACAGGGGCCAGCGGGGAGCTGTTTTTT. This translates into CASSQEGTGASGELFF.

At least ten counts were recorded for this clonotype. The chain carries TRBV18 and TRBJ2-4; D may be TRBD1 (6 bases). The length of the CDR3 is 15 residues. Per germline, CDR1 KGHSH and CDR2 LQKENI. With 2 bases removed from V and 0 bases from J, the gap between germline ends came to 8 bases. The CDR3 DNA reads as TGTGCCAGCTCACCAGGGGGCTTAGCCAAAAACATTCAGTACTTC. Encoded protein: CASSPGGLAKNIQYF.

V usage is TRBV29-1 and J usage is TRBJ2-5, with 8 positions matching TRBD1. V was pared by 5 bases and J by 4 bases, with 9 bases of the junction left unmatched. Germline-derived CDR1 and CDR2 are SQVTM and ANQGSEA. CDR3 length: 14 amino acids. For the CDR3, the DNA is TGCAGCGTTTACCGGGACAGGCGATCAGAGACCCAGTACTTC. As protein: CSVYRDRRSETQYF.

This clonotype turned up a few times. This sequence joins TRBV20-1 and TRBJ2-7, with 9 bases identical to TRBD1. The CDR3 runs to 15 residues. CDR1 and CDR2 (germline): DFQATT, SNEGSKA (reference sequence). Losses at the gene ends were 1 base for V and 2 bases for J; bases not matched to a gene: 6. The CDR3 nucleotides are TGCAGTGCTAGAGCCAACAGGGGGCTGACCTACGAGCAGTACTTC. Translation: CSARANRGLTYEQYF.

CDR3 amino acids: CSARKGQISTEAFF. In DNA form, the CDR3 reads TGCAGTGCTAGGAAGGGACAGATATCCACTGAAGCTTTCTTT. J is TRBJ1-1 and V is TRBV20-1, with TRBD1 identical over 7 bases. Trimming cost V 3 bases and J 4 bases; bases outside gene matches: 8. The CDR3 length is 14 residues. Germline loops: CDR1 DFQATT, CDR2 SNEGSKA (reference sequence).

This clonotype was counted many times. This chain links TRBV7-6 with TRBJ2-3; a possible D gene is TRBD2 (6 bases). Germline V CDR1 and CDR2: SGHVS, FNYEAQ. V was cut by 1 base and J by 2 bases, with 10 bases left in between. This CDR3 has 15 residues. This CDR3 is CASSLVGGFTDTQYF. As DNA, the CDR3 is TGTGCCAGCAGCTTAGTGGGGGGTTTCACAGATACGCAGTATTTT.

This clonotype was seen only a few times. This rearrangement joins TRBV20-1 to TRBJ1-6; D remains unclear. Germline V gene sequence: CDR1 DFQATT, CDR2 SNEGSKA (reference sequence). This CDR3 spans 15 amino acids. V was trimmed by 0 bases and J by 9 bases, leaving 15 bases between them. In DNA, the CDR3 is TGCAGTGCTAGAGATTGGCGAAGAGGGTCTTCACCCCTCCACTTT. Protein: CSARDWRRGSSPLHF.

This clonotype was detected ten times or more. The chain uses TRBV4-2 and TRBJ2-1; 7 nucleotides agree with TRBD2. V lost 3 bases to trimming and J lost 2 bases; unmatched junction nucleotides: 4. The CDR3 sequence is 15 residues long. Germline lookup yields CDR1 LGHNA and CDR2 YNFKEQ. For the CDR3, the DNA is TGTGCCAGCAGCCAGAGTAGCGGGCCCTACAATGAGCAGTTCTTC. Its translation is CASSQSSGPYNEQFF.

This clonotype has at least ten counts. The CDR3 DNA reads TGTGCCAGCTCACCTCCTCATCTACAGGGATTGCATGAAGCTTTCTTT. It is translated as CASSPPHLQGLHEAFF. The chain links TRBV18 to TRBJ1-1, with D perhaps TRBD1 (6 bases). Looked up from germline, CDR1 is KGHSH and CDR2 is LQKENI. The CDR3 covers 16 residues. V lost 3 bases, J lost 7 bases, and 21 bases lay in between.

Ten or more counts support this clonotype. The rearrangement joins TRBV7-3 to TRBJ1-2, with D tentatively TRBD1 (6 bases). This CDR3 is built from 15 residues. Per germline, CDR1 SGHTA and CDR2 FQGTGA. Between the trimmed V and J ends, which lost 1 base and 4 bases, there was a span of 13 bases. CDR3 DNA: TGTGCCAGCAGCTTAATACCAGGGGAGGGCTATGGCTACACCTTC. Translated: CASSLIPGEGYGYTF.

This clonotype was recorded at least ten times. The V gene is TRBV11-1, the J gene TRBJ2-3; 9 bases map to TRBD1. Trimming took 3 bases from V and 4 from J; bases not matched to a gene: 5. Germline loops: CDR1 SGHAT, CDR2 FQDESV (reference sequence). CDR3 length: 15 amino acids. CDR3 coding DNA: TGTGCCAGCAGCTTCCGGGACAGGGTTTCAGATACGCAGTATTTT. It is translated as CASSFRDRVSDTQYF.

This sequence joins TRBV9 and TRBJ2-1; 10 bases fit TRBD2. The CDR3 is made up of 16 amino acids. Germline V gives CDR1 SGDLS, CDR2 YYNGEE. Losses at the gene ends were 4 bases for V and 0 bases for J; bases not matched to a gene: 4. The chain's CDR3 is CASSTLAGVSYNEQFF. Written as DNA, the CDR3 is TGTGCCAGCAGCACCCTAGCGGGGGTCTCCTACAATGAGCAGTTCTTC.

This clonotype was recorded many times. The chain is built from TRBV5-1 and TRBJ2-5; D is possibly TRBD1 or TRBD2 (5 bases each). V shed 3 bases and J shed 4 bases, with 16 bases lying between them. The CDR3 contains 15 residues. The germline V gene encodes CDR1 SGHRS and CDR2 YFSETQ. The DNA for the CDR3 is TGCGCCAGCAGCTCCGGGGCGACAGCGCCAGAGACCCAGTACTTC. Its translation: CASSSGATAPETQYF. Using reference TRBV5-1 and TRBJ2-5 for the parts outside the CDR3, the full variable domain is KAGVTQTPRYLIKTRGQQVTLSCSPISGHRSVSWYQQTPGQGLQFLFEYFSETQRNKGNFPGRFSGRQFSNSRSEMNVSTLELGDSALYLCASSSGATAPETQYFGPGTRLLVL.

This clonotype was counted at least ten times. This chain uses TRBV6-4 with TRBJ2-6; TRBD2 might be the D (6 bases). This CDR3 is built from 15 residues. Germline V gene data show CDR1 as MRHNA and CDR2 as SNTAGT. Trimming took off 3 bases at V and 2 bases at J, with 8 bases between the two ends. The CDR3 protein is CASSEGGTGANVLTF. CDR3 DNA: TGTGCCAGCAGTGAAGGCGGGACTGGGGCCAACGTCCTGACTTTC.

This clonotype was observed many times. The chain carries TRBV10-3 and TRBJ2-4, with D possibly matching TRBD1 (5 bases). The germline V and J ends were trimmed by 2 bases and 5 bases, with 7 bases remaining between them. The CDR3 extends over 13 amino acids. Germline V gene data show CDR1 as ENHRY and CDR2 as SYGVKD. The CDR3 reads CAISERRENIQYF. The CDR3 bases are TGTGCCATCAGTGAGCGCAGGGAAAACATTCAGTACTTC.

This clonotype was detected many times. The J gene is TRBJ2-3, the V gene TRBV24-1; the D gene is possibly TRBD1 (6 bases). Germline V lookup: CDR1 KGHDR, CDR2 SFDVKD. Trimming pared 4 bases from V and 3 bases from J, leaving 10 bases between. There are 14 residues in the CDR3. The CDR3 is CATSEDQGTDTQYF. The CDR3 DNA follows: TGTGCCACCAGTGAAGATCAGGGGACAGATACGCAGTATTTT.

The rearrangement uses TRBV7-2 and TRBJ2-5; 7 bases map to TRBD2. CDR3 length equals 15 residues. Germline CDR1 and CDR2: SGHTA and FQGNSA. Trimming cost V 1 base and J 5 bases; bases outside gene matches: 7. The CDR3 protein is CASSLDWRRGETQYF. CDR3 nucleotides: TGTGCCAGCAGCTTAGATTGGCGGCGGGGGGAGACCCAGTACTTC. The full variable domain, with the rest looked up from reference TRBV7-2 and TRBJ2-5, is GAGVSQSPSNKVTEKGKDVELRCDPISGHTALYWYRQSLGQGLEFLIYFQGNSAPDKSGLPSDRFSAERTGGSVSTLTIQRTQQEDSAVYLCASSLDWRRGETQYFGPGTRLLVL.

This clonotype turned up a few times. This chain connects TRBV6-2 or TRBV6-3 to TRBJ2-7; TRBD1 aligns across 10 bases. V shed 6 bases and J 5 bases; nucleotides not matched to a gene: 4. Looked up from germline, CDR1 is MNHEY and CDR2 is SVGEGT. CDR3 length: 13 amino acids. CDR3 sequence reads: CASRSGQGDEQYF. CDR3 DNA sequence: TGTGCCAGCAGATCCGGACAGGGGGACGAGCAGTACTTC.

In its sample, this clonotype was seen a few times. The chain links TRBV5-1 to TRBJ2-5; possible D gene TRBD1, 5 bases. The CDR3 runs to 17 residues. From germline, CDR1 is SGHRS and CDR2 YFSETQ. Trimming pared 2 bases from V and 5 bases from J, leaving 22 bases between. CDR3 sequence: CASSFLAVLGEGETQYF. The CDR3, as DNA: TGCGCCAGCAGCTTCCTGGCCGTCTTAGGGGAAGGGGAGACCCAGTACTTC.

This clonotype was detected only a few times. V and J are TRBV25-1 and TRBJ2-3; D gene unclear. This CDR3 has 19 amino acids. The ends were cut back, 4 bases at V and 2 bases at J, with 25 bases in the middle. Germline V gene sequence: CDR1 MGHDK, CDR2 SYGVNS. CDR3 in DNA: TGTGCCAGCAGTGTACAAGGAAAAGTATTAGGCATCTCCACAGATACGCAGTATTTT. Translation gives CASSVQGKVLGISTDTQYF.